Listed below are T cell receptor beta chains from one sample, sequenced in a study of T cell responses to AZD1222 COVID-19 vaccine. Measured with immunoSEQ multiplex PCR; TCRdb has only the in-frame clones, and not every one. The table records fewer than 120,000 clones, about 90% of them present only once. Sequences were derived from peripheral blood, sampled on day 0 of AZD1222 vaccination. The origin of the receptors is an adult in good health. CDR3s include the opening cysteine and the closing phenylalanine or tryptophan. A D gene is named only where the DNA matches it firmly. Size is stated for part of the rows, as once, few or many counts, or as a class when the clone is expanded.

TRBD1	TRBV7-9	TRBJ1-2	-	CASSFGQGGYGYTF	TGTGCCAGCAGCTTTGGACAGGGCGGCTATGGCTACACCTTC
TRBD1	TRBV30	TRBJ2-2	-	CAWRGQGAAGELFF	TGTGCCTGGAGAGGACAGGGGGCTGCCGGGGAGCTGTTTTTT
-	TRBV11-2	TRBJ2-2	-	CASSLVTGELFF	TGTGCCAGCAGCTTAGTTACCGGGGAGCTGTTTTTT
-	TRBV24-1	TRBJ1-5	-	CATSDQGISQPQHF	TGTGCCACCAGTGATCAGGGTATCAGTCAGCCCCAGCATTTT
-	TRBV25-1	TRBJ1-4	-	CASSRAPRGRTNEKLFF	TGTGCCAGCAGCCGGGCGCCTAGGGGGAGAACTAATGAAAAACTGTTTTTT
-	TRBV5-6	TRBJ1-1	-	CASSSGRTEAFF	TGTGCCAGCAGCTCCGGGAGGACTGAAGCTTTCTTT
TRBD2	TRBV4-2	TRBJ2-1	-	CASSHTFSGVDNEQFF	TGTGCCAGCAGCCATACTTTTAGCGGGGTTGACAATGAGCAGTTCTTC
-	TRBV2	TRBJ2-3	once	CASIAQRTLTYTDTQYF	TGTGCCAGCATAGCACAACGGACACTCACCTACACAGATACGCAGTATTTT
TRBD1	TRBV11-3	TRBJ1-1	-	CASSPRGTGNTEAFF	TGTGCCAGCAGCCCCCGGGGGACAGGGAACACTGAAGCTTTCTTT
-	TRBV28	TRBJ1-2	-	CASSSGGDYGYTF	TGTGCCAGCAGTTCGGGAGGGGACTATGGCTACACCTTC
TRBD1	TRBV12-3/TRBV12-4	TRBJ1-2	-	CASSVTGGSGYTF	TGTGCCAGCAGTGTAACAGGGGGCAGTGGCTACACCTTC